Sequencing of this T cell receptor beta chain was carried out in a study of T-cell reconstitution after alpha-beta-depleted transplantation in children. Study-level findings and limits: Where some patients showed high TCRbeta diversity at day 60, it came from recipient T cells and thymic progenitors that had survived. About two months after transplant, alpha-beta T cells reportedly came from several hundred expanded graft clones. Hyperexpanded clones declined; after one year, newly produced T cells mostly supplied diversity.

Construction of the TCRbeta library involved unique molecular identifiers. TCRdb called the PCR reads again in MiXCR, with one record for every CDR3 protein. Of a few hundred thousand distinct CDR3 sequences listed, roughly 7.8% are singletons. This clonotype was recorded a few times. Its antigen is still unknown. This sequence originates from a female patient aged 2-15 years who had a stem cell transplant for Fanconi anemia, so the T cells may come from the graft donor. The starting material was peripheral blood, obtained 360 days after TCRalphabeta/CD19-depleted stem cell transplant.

CDR3 DNA: TGCAGTGCGGAGGCCTCAGGGATGAACACTGAAGCTTTCTTT. Translation: CSAEASGMNTEAFF. The chain links TRBV20-1 to TRBJ1-1, with TRBD1 as a possible D gene (5 bases). The V end lost 6 bases, the J end lost 0 bases, and 14 bases lay between the germline ends. The germline V gene has CDR1 DFQATT and CDR2 SNEGSKA (reference sequence). This CDR3 region has 14 residues.